This is a list of T cell receptor beta chains from one sample in a study of long-term antiretroviral therapy in people with HIV. Data came from immunoSEQ multiplex PCR; TCRdb stores just in-frame clones and leaves some out. The profile covers 30,000 to 45,000 clones, with 80% appearing a single time and about 5.8% taken by the ten largest. Source: unsorted PBMCs, taken 3.4 years after starting antiretroviral therapy. The receptor source for this set is a man younger than 45 with HIV. Each CDR3 is given with its conserved first and last residue. The D gene is left open where the match is weak. Only part of the rows carry a size: once, few, many, or a class if the clone is expanded.

TRBJ2-1 TRBV7-8 NA NA TGTGCCAGCAGCTTTTATAGGGGCTCCTACAATGAGCAGTTCTTC CASSFYRGSYNEQFF
TRBJ2-4 TRBV14 NA NA TGTGCCAGCAGCCAAGTTGGTGGTGCCAAAAACATTCAGTACTTC CASSQVGGAKNIQYF
TRBJ2-7 TRBV6-5 NA NA TGTGCCAGCAGTTATGGAGTCTCCTACGAGCAGTACTTC CASSYGVSYEQYF
TRBJ2-4 TRBV11-3 NA NA TGTGCCAGCAGCTTAGGGCAGTCTCCGTCCAAAAACATTCAGTACTTC CASSLGQSPSKNIQYF
TRBJ2-7 TRBV9 NA few TGTGCCAGCAGCGTCTTAAGCGGGCTTAACTCCTACGAGCAGTACTTC CASSVLSGLNSYEQYF
TRBJ2-5 TRBV18 TRBD1 NA TGTGCCAGCTCACCCGGACAGGCGAAAGAGACCCAGTACTTC CASSPGQAKETQYF
TRBJ2-2 TRBV13 NA NA TGTGCCAGCAGCTTTGGTTCCGGGGAGCTGTTTTTT CASSFGSGELFF
TRBJ2-3 TRBV7-6 TRBD1 NA TGTGCCAGCAGCTTAGACAGGGGGCTGAGCACAGATACGCAGTATTTT CASSLDRGLSTDTQYF
TRBJ1-2 TRBV27 TRBD1 NA TGTGCCAGCAGTTTCTCCGGGACAGGGATTTACACCTTC CASSFSGTGIYTF
TRBJ2-1 TRBV5-4 TRBD2 NA TGTGCCAGCAGCTTCCGGACTAGCCTTCGTGAGCAGTTCTTC CASSFRTSLREQFF
TRBJ2-2 TRBV7-9 NA NA TGTGCCAGCAGCGAAACAGGTTTACCGAACACCGGGGAGCTGTTTTTT CASSETGLPNTGELFF
TRBJ2-5 TRBV2 TRBD2 NA TGTGCCAGCAGGGGTCCGGGGAGGGGCCAAGAGACCCAGTACTTC CASRGPGRGQETQYF
TRBJ2-7 TRBV11-2 TRBD2 NA TGTGCCAGCAGCCACTCGGGGGGGTACGAGCAGTACTTC CASSHSGGYEQYF
TRBJ2-7 TRBV6-5 NA NA TGTGCCAGCAGTTACTCGAAGGATCCTACCTACGAGCAGTACTTC CASSYSKDPTYEQYF
TRBJ2-7 TRBV29-1 TRBD2 once TGCAGCGTTGAAGTGGGACTAGGGGGCTCCTACGAGCAGTACTTC CSVEVGLGGSYEQYF
TRBJ2-7 TRBV11-1 NA NA TGTGCCAGCAGATTATCGAGGAGTTCCTACGAGCAGTACTTC CASRLSRSSYEQYF
TRBJ1-1 TRBV9 NA NA TGTGCCAGCTCCCCCGGGGGGGGGTTGGCTTTCTTT CASSPGGGLAFF
TRBJ1-2 TRBV25-1 NA NA TGTGCCAGCAGGGGGGGCGCGTATGGCTACACCTTC CASRGGAYGYTF
TRBJ1-5 TRBV28 NA few TGTGCCAGCAGTTTCAGTGGTAAGGGGATTCAGCCCCAGCATTTT CASSFSGKGIQPQHF
TRBJ1-2 TRBV18 NA few TGTGCCAGCTCACCAGCAATCCAGGGAGTTAAAGCTAACTATGGCTACACCTTC CASSPAIQGVKANYGYTF
TRBJ1-5 TRBV4-2 NA few TGTGCCAGCAGCCAAGTGTGGGACATCGATCAGCCCCAGCATTTT CASSQVWDIDQPQHF
TRBJ2-3 TRBV6-5 NA NA TGTGCCAGCAGGGCCACAGATACGCAGTATTTT CASRATDTQYF
TRBJ2-1 TRBV18 TRBD2 NA TGTGCCAGCTCACTCACGGTGGGTAGCGGGAGCTCCTACAATGAGCAGTTCTTC CASSLTVGSGSSYNEQFF
TRBJ1-2 TRBV27 TRBD1 NA TGTGCCAGCAGTTCCTGGACAGGGGGAAACTATGGCTACACCTTC CASSSWTGGNYGYTF